In its sample, the clone carrying this TCR beta chain was seen once. As yet, its antigen is unknown. Each donor was nominally healthy when sampled (though unrecorded immune exposures were likely). This entry is derived from a study of cytomegalovirus exposure and HLA in healthy donors. On the study more broadly: T cells numbering around 190 million yielded more than 95 million unique TCR beta sequences in an earlier analysis. Study conclusions and caveats: Across donors, sequencing depth was assumed by presence/absence analyses to be roughly uniform. Most TCR beta V segments were productive about 87% or about 30% of the time in an earlier analysis.

PCR amplification relied on 60 Vbeta primers (plus 13 Jbeta primers). Libraries were prepared by immunoSEQ multiplex PCR; TCRdb keeps only in-frame clonotypes and omits some of them. The top ten hold 0.6% to 0.9% of the sample, which has some 150,000 clones, approximately 80% seen once. This TCR derives from a female donor in good health and CMV-seronegative. Sequenced: PBMCs.

CDR3 loop: CASSPNIGQGAGEKLFF. The CDR3 DNA reads TGTGCCAGCTCACCTAATATCGGCCAGGGGGCAGGTGAAAAACTGTTTTTT. V and J are TRBV18 and TRBJ1-4, with 8 bases aligning to TRBD1. In germline, CDR1 is KGHSH, CDR2 LQKENI. V was clipped by 3 bases and J by 7 bases; unmatched bases: 13. The CDR3 extends over 17 amino acids.